This is a list of T cell receptor beta chains from one sample in a study of tumor-infiltrating lymphocytes in primary liver carcinoma. Via MiXCR, TCRdb re-called the multiplex PCR reads, giving one row per CDR3 protein. The sample has about 33,000 distinct CDR3 sequences, 60% to 85% seen once. Sequencing was done on a sample of liver tumor tissue from sampling region 5. Source of these receptors: a man in his forties or fifties with primary liver carcinoma and hepatitis B virus infection. Each CDR3 is given with its conserved first and last residue. Fields, in order: D gene, V gene, clone size, J gene, CDR3 DNA, CDR3 protein. A D gene is named only where the DNA matches it firmly. Only some rows state a clone size, as once, few, many or a class for expanded clones.

NA	TRBV5-5	NA	TRBJ2-1	TGTGACAGCAGCTTAGTTCCCGGACGGTTCAATGAGCAGTTCTTC	CDSSLVPGRFNEQFF
NA	TRBV4-2	NA	TRBJ2-3	TGTACCAGCAGCCAAGAGAAGGGAGTGATAGATACGCAGTATTTT	CTSSQEKGVIDTQYF
TRBD2	TRBV12-3/TRBV12-4	many	TRBJ2-7	TGTGCCAGCACAGCGGGAGGCAGTGTGCAGTACTTC	CASTAGGSVQYF
TRBD2	TRBV18	many	TRBJ2-7	TGTGCCAGCTCACCCAGCGGGGTAAGAATCTACGAGCAGTACTTC	CASSPSGVRIYEQYF
TRBD2	TRBV28	NA	TRBJ2-2	TGTGCCTGCAGTGTGACTAGCGCGACCGGAGAGCTGTTTTTT	CACSVTSATGELFF
NA	TRBV4-1	NA	TRBJ1-1	TGCGCCACCAGAGGGTTGGGGACTGAAGCTTTCTTT	CATRGLGTEAFF
NA	TRBV6-2/TRBV6-3	medium-sized	TRBJ2-7	TGTGCCAGCAGTTACTCCGGCGAGCAGTACTTC	CASSYSGEQYF
NA	TRBV11-2	few	TRBJ2-7	TGTGCCAGCAGCGTAGATCTTGCTGGATGGGAGCAGTATTTC	CASSVDLAGWEQYF
NA	TRBV11-1	NA	TRBJ1-1	TGTGCAAGCAGCTTAGGTCGTCAGGCAAGAAACACTGAAGCTTTCTTT	CASSLGRQARNTEAFF
TRBD1	TRBV5-4	NA	TRBJ1-2	TGTGCCAGCAGCGAGCCGACAGGGGTATATGGCTACACCTTC	CASSEPTGVYGYTF
NA	TRBV11-2	NA	TRBJ2-1	TGTGCTAGCAGCTTAGTCGTGGCTGAGCACTTCTTC	CASSLVVAEHFF
TRBD2	TRBV14	NA	TRBJ2-5	TGTGCCAGCGGCCATAGGAGCGGGAGCCCGCAAGAGACACAGTACTTC	CASGHRSGSPQETQYF
NA	TRBV12-3/TRBV12-4	NA	TRBJ1-2	TGTGCCAGCAGTTATCTAAGGGAGCGAGACGACCTATGCTCTGGCTACACCTTC	CASSYLRERDDLCSGYTF
TRBD1	TRBV29-1	NA	TRBJ2-4	TGCAGCGCCGAGGGACAGGGCGTCGGGGGCATTCAGTACTTC	CSAEGQGVGGIQYF
NA	TRBV6-1	NA	TRBJ2-7	TGTGCCACCAGCCTGACTAGAGGGGGACGGGGCGAGCATTACTTC	CATSLTRGGRGEHYF
TRBD2	TRBV10-3	NA	TRBJ2-7	TGTGTCATCACTAAACGATCGAGACTAGCGGGAGGGTTCTCCAACGAGCAGTACTTC	CVITKRSRLAGGFSNEQYF
NA	TRBV5-1	once	TRBJ2-3	TGCGCCAGCAGCTTGGAGGGTAGCCCGGCCAAGACAGTTACGCAGTATTTT	CASSLEGSPAKTVTQYF
TRBD2	TRBV6-5	many	TRBJ2-7	TGTGCCTCCAGGCCGGAGGGACTAGCCTACGAGCAGTACTTC	CASRPEGLAYEQYF
NA	TRBV29-1	medium-sized	TRBJ2-5	TGCAGCGTTGAAAGGAGCTACCAAGAGACCCAGTACTTC	CSVERSYQETQYF
NA	TRBV11-2	once	TRBJ2-7	TGTGCCAGCAGCTTACTTGCCGGGGGGCTCTACGAGCAGTACTTC	CASSLLAGGLYEQYF
TRBD2	TRBV5-4	NA	TRBJ2-1	TGTGGCAGCAGCTCGGGAAGCGGGGATCTAAATGAGCAGTTCTTC	CGSSSGSGDLNEQFF
TRBD2	TRBV6-5	NA	TRBJ2-1	TGTGCCATCGTGAGAGGGACTAGTGAATTCTTC	CAIVRGTSEFF
NA	TRBV6-1	NA	TRBJ1-2	TGTGCCGGCAGTGAAGCGAGCAGGACTTATAGCTACACCTTC	CAGSEASRTYSYTF
NA	TRBV6-5	NA	TRBJ2-6	TGTGCCAGCAATGGAGTCTCTAGGGCCAACGTCCTGACTTTC	CASNGVSRANVLTF
NA	TRBV7-6	many	TRBJ2-1	TGTGCCAGCAGCTTAGTAGCGGACTACTCGAGAAGTGAGCAGTTCTTC	CASSLVADYSRSEQFF
NA	TRBV5-1	NA	TRBJ2-1	TGCACCATCAGAGCCAGAGATCTAGATTACAATGAGCAGTTCTTC	CTIRARDLDYNEQFF
NA	TRBV6-5	NA	TRBJ2-1	TGTGCCAGCAGTTCGGGACCAGCGGGTAACTTATTCTCCTACAATAAGCAGTTCTTC	CASSSGPAGNLFSYNKQFF
NA	TRBV19	once	TRBJ1-5	TGTGCCAGTAGTCCCGACGGCGGCAATCAGCTCCAGCATTTT	CASSPDGGNQLQHF
NA	TRBV12-3/TRBV12-4	NA	TRBJ1-2	TGTGCCAGTAGCCCCGGACTGGGGGCAAACTATGGCTACACCTTC	CASSPGLGANYGYTF
NA	TRBV11-2	NA	TRBJ2-1	TGTGCCAGCAGCTTAGGCTCTAACTCTTACGATGAGCAGTTCTTC	CASSLGSNSYDEQFF
NA	TRBV11-2	NA	TRBJ1-1	TGTGCCAGCAGCCCTTTACACGGGAACACTGAAGCTTTCTTT	CASSPLHGNTEAFF
NA	TRBV7-8	NA	TRBJ2-7	TGTGCCAGTAGTCCGCTTGGAGGCTCAGCGGTCTCCTACAATGAGCAGTACTTC	CASSPLGGSAVSYNEQYF
NA	TRBV2	NA	TRBJ2-7	TGTGCCAGCAGTGAGAACAGGGCAATCTCCTACGAGGAGTACTTC	CASSENRAISYEEYF
TRBD2	TRBV11-2	NA	TRBJ2-1	TGTGCCAGGAGCTTAGAGCTCCCAGCGGGAACGAATGAGCAGTTCTTC	CARSLELPAGTNEQFF
NA	TRBV5-1	NA	TRBJ1-5	TGCACCAGCAGCTTAGGGGATGGTAGCAATCAGCCCCAGCATTTT	CTSSLGDGSNQPQHF
NA	TRBV11-2	NA	TRBJ2-3	TGTGCCAATAGCCGACAACCCATCAACCCCACAGATGCGCAGTATTTT	CANSRQPINPTDAQYF
NA	TRBV5-1	few	TRBJ1-3	TGCGCCAGCAGCCAGAACAGGAAAACTGGAAACACCATATATTTT	CASSQNRKTGNTIYF
NA	TRBV10-3	many	TRBJ2-5	TGTGCCATCAGTTGGGACTTTTTAGGAGAGACCCAGTACTTC	CAISWDFLGETQYF
TRBD2	TRBV12-3/TRBV12-4	NA	TRBJ2-5	TGTGCCAGCAGGGAGGGTAGCGGGGACCAAGAGACCCAACACTTC	CASREGSGDQETQHF
NA	TRBV6-5	NA	TRBJ2-6	TGTGCCAGCAGTTACGCCGCAGGGTATGGGGCCAACGTCCTGACCTTC	CASSYAAGYGANVLTF
NA	TRBV6-6	NA	TRBJ2-1	TGTGCCAGCAGTCATACCGGGTCGGACGATGAGCAGTTCTTC	CASSHTGSDDEQFF
NA	TRBV10-3	NA	TRBJ1-2	TGTTCCATCAGTGAGTCTCCGGAACAGGGAGGGGACTACACCTTC	CSISESPEQGGDYTF
TRBD2	TRBV5-4	many	TRBJ2-1	TGTGCCAGCAGTTCTAGCGGGAGGATAAATGAGCAGTTCTTC	CASSSSGRINEQFF
NA	TRBV4-2	once	TRBJ2-7	TGTGCCAGCAGCCAAGATGAACAGACGAAATCCTACAATCAGTACTTC	CASSQDEQTKSYNQYF
NA	TRBV11-2	NA	TRBJ2-7	TGTGCCAGCAACTGGGGCAGGGGCCTCCAAAACTACCAACAGTACTTC	CASNWGRGLQNYQQYF
TRBD2	TRBV24-1	many	TRBJ2-1	TGTGCCACCAGTGAAAGGGTAGCGGGAGTACGGAATGAGCAGTTCTTC	CATSERVAGVRNEQFF
TRBD1	TRBV11-2	NA	TRBJ2-6	TGTGCCAGCAGCGAGCCTCCGGGACAGCGGTTCTCTGGGGCCAACGTCCTGACTTTC	CASSEPPGQRFSGANVLTF
NA	TRBV6-2/TRBV6-3	NA	TRBJ1-1	TGTGCCAACGGTTACCCAGAGCTGAACACTGAGGCTTTCTTT	CANGYPELNTEAFF
TRBD2	TRBV4-2	NA	TRBJ2-7	TGTGTCAGCAGTGGAAAACCGGGACTAGCGGGAGGGTCACACGAGCAGCACTTC	CVSSGKPGLAGGSHEQHF
NA	TRBV20-1	few	TRBJ2-7	TGCAGTGCTCCACAAGTCGAGCAGTACTTC	CSAPQVEQYF
NA	TRBV4-1	NA	TRBJ2-7	TGCGCCTGCAGCCAAGGGACATCCTTTTACGAGCAGTGCTTC	CACSQGTSFYEQCF
NA	TRBV6-5	NA	TRBJ1-1	TGTGCTAGCAGAACCGGACTTCCGAACACTGATGCTTTCTTT	CASRTGLPNTDAFF
NA	TRBV5-5	NA	TRBJ2-1	TGTACCGGCAGCCATGGACAGAGTTCCTACAATGAGCAGTTCTTC	CTGSHGQSSYNEQFF
NA	TRBV4-2	NA	TRBJ1-1	TGTGCCAGCAGCCACGATCTTCTAAACACTGAAGCTTTCTTT	CASSHDLLNTEAFF
NA	TRBV14	NA	TRBJ2-6	TGTGTCAGCAGCCGAAGGGGGGATAGCTATGGGGCCAACGTCCTGACTTTC	CVSSRRGDSYGANVLTF
NA	TRBV29-1	NA	TRBJ1-2	TGCAGCGTTAGAGTCAGCTACACTGGCTACACCTTC	CSVRVSYTGYTF
NA	TRBV7-9	NA	TRBJ2-7	TGTGCCAGCGGCATGGGGTTCGAGCAGTACTTC	CASGMGFEQYF